This T cell receptor beta chain came from a study of blood T cells in healthy people across ages. Together with a sample-barcoded 5' primer, a J-beta primer mix was included in a second PCR lasting about 7 to 12 cycles. TCRdb itself ran the 5' RACE reads through MiXCR, one entry per CDR3 protein. The sample holds more than 650,000 distinct CDR3 sequences, about 48% seen once. This sequence was found in an elderly man in good health. Sequencing used blood.

The CDR3 spells CASSPPPGETRVSYNEQFF. For the CDR3, the DNA is TGTGCCAGCAGCCCCCCTCCCGGCGAGACTCGCGTCTCCTACAATGAGCAGTTCTTC. This chain connects TRBV7-9 to TRBJ2-1; D unresolved. This CDR3 comprises 19 residues. In germline, CDR1 is SEHNR, CDR2 FQNEAQ (reference sequence). Trimming left V 5 bases short and J 0 bases short, with 23 bases between.